These 11 T cell receptor beta chains came from one sample sequenced in a study of cytotoxic CD8 clonotypes in ibrutinib-treated CLL. The method was immunoSEQ multiplex PCR; TCRdb's version includes in-frame clones alone and lacks a portion of them. The data contain some 160,000 clones, 81% of them singletons. Material: PBMCs, obtained after 12 months of ibrutinib treatment. The receptors derive from a human donor with chronic lymphocytic leukemia.

V is TRBV18 and J is TRBJ1-5; 7 bases match TRBD1. V shed 3 bases, J shed 7 bases, and the junction held 3 bases outside the gene matches. Per germline, CDR1 KGHSH and CDR2 LQKENI. This CDR3 region has 13 residues. The CDR3 sequence: CASSPGQFQPQHF. CDR3 bases: TGTGCCAGCTCACCGGGACAGTTCCAGCCCCAGCATTTT.

V is TRBV29-1 and J is TRBJ1-1; D is ambiguous. Trimming stripped 5 bases from V and 5 bases from J, with 9 bases between. Per the germline V gene, CDR1 is SQVTM and CDR2 is ANQGSEA. This CDR3 contains 11 residues. This CDR3 reads CSVLGWTEAFF. For the CDR3, the DNA is TGCAGCGTTCTGGGGTGGACTGAAGCTTTCTTT.

The chain uses TRBV19 and TRBJ1-5; a possible D gene is TRBD1 (6 bases). V was shortened by 1 base and J by 9 bases, with 19 bases between the two germline ends. The V gene's germline CDR1 is LNHDA and CDR2 SQIVND (reference sequence). The CDR3 totals 16 residues. CDR3 protein: CASSIGENRDHRPQHF. CDR3 nucleotide sequence: TGTGCCAGTAGTATAGGGGAGAACAGGGACCACCGGCCCCAGCATTTT.

The V and J genes are TRBV5-1 and TRBJ2-5; D is unresolved. Germline V gene sequence: CDR1 SGHRS, CDR2 YFSETQ. This CDR3 spans 12 amino acids. V gave up 2 bases and J gave up 2 bases, with 4 bases separating them. In DNA, the CDR3 is TGCGCCAGCAGCTTAAAACAAGAGACCCAGTACTTC. Protein sequence: CASSLKQETQYF.

The chain uses TRBV28 and TRBJ2-7; 8 nucleotides line up with TRBD2. The CDR3 consists of 15 residues. From germline, CDR1 is MDHEN and CDR2 SYDVKM. The junction had 7 bases not matched to a gene; V was cut back by 3 bases and J by 3 bases. CDR3 region: CASSFHGGAIYEQYF. CDR3 DNA: TGTGCCAGCAGTTTTCACGGGGGGGCCATCTACGAGCAGTACTTC. Together with reference TRBV28 and TRBJ2-7, the CDR3 gives the full variable domain: DVKVTQSSRYLVKRTGEKVFLECVQDMDHENMFWYRQDPGLGLRLIYFSYDVKMKEKGDIPEGYSVSREKKERFSLILESASTNQTSMYLCASSFHGGAIYEQYFGPGTRLTVT.

This clone has just one count. The junction departs from the called germline gene at one end, perhaps through a read error. V is TRBV11-3 and J is TRBJ1-1; 9 bases fit TRBD1. Germline V gives CDR1 SGHNT, CDR2 YENEEA. This CDR3 is 13 amino acids long. This CDR3 reads CASSLEQGANTPF. CDR3 nucleotide sequence: TGTGCCAGCAGCTTAGAACAGGGGGCCAACACACCCTTT. The entire variable domain, with the rest obtained from reference TRBV11-3 and TRBJ1-1, is as follows: EAGVVQSPRYKIIEKKQPVAFWCNPISGHNTLYWYLQNLGQGPELLIRYENEEAVDDSQLPKDRFSAERLKGVDSTLKIQPAELGDSAVYLCASSLEQGANTPFGQGTRLTVV.

The chain uses TRBV11-3 and TRBJ2-7; 9 nucleotides align to TRBD2. V shed 0 bases and J 6 bases; nucleotides not matched to a gene: 3. The V gene's germline CDR1 is SGHNT and CDR2 YENEEA. The CDR3 length is 14 residues. The CDR3, as DNA: TGTGCCAGCAGCTTAGATAGCGGGAGTTTCGAGCAGTACTTC. This gives the protein CASSLDSGSFEQYF.

V gene TRBV19 combines with J gene TRBJ2-5; D gene ambiguous. CDR1 is LNHDA, CDR2 SQIVND, per germline (reference sequence). Trimming stripped 0 bases from V and 5 bases from J, with 7 bases between. The CDR3 runs 13 residues. The CDR3 DNA follows: TGTGCCAGTAGTATAGACTTGACCGAGACCCAGTACTTC. Translating gives CASSIDLTETQYF.

A note on this clone: Germline is not matched at one junction end, which may reflect a read error. V gene TRBV27 combines with J gene TRBJ2-1; TRBD2 aligns across 9 bases. Looked up from germline, CDR1 is MNHEY and CDR2 is SMNVEV (reference sequence). The CDR3 runs 13 residues. The CDR3 spells CAAGGLSEYEQFF. For the CDR3, the DNA is TGCGCCGCGGGAGGGCTATCGGAATATGAGCAGTTCTTC.

This clone was seen only once. One end of the junction fails to match germline, which may point to a read error. This chain uses TRBV4-3 with TRBJ1-1; D is perhaps TRBD1 (5 bases). CDR3 length: 13 amino acids. Germline assignment: CDR1 LGHNA and CDR2 YSLEER. The CDR3 region is CASGQGLSTEAFF. The CDR3 DNA is TGCGCCAGCGGCCAGGGTCTCAGTACTGAAGCTTTCTTT.

The rearrangement links TRBV7-2 to TRBJ2-1, with TRBD1 matching 7 bases. V shed 5 bases and J 5 bases; nucleotides not matched to a gene: 6. CDR1 and CDR2 (germline): SGHTA, FQGNSA. The CDR3 totals 14 residues. CDR3 DNA: TGTGCCAGCAGCACCAACAGGGGTAACAATGAGCAGTTCTTC. Amino acid sequence: CASSTNRGNNEQFF. Full variable domain (outside the CDR3, taken from reference TRBV7-2 and TRBJ2-1): GAGVSQSPSNKVTEKGKDVELRCDPISGHTALYWYRQSLGQGLEFLIYFQGNSAPDKSGLPSDRFSAERTGGSVSTLTIQRTQQEDSAVYLCASSTNRGNNEQFFGPGTRLTVL.